This T cell receptor beta chain comes out of a study of blood T cell repertoires in COVID-19. Cohort allocation depended upon clinical history that participants reported. Germline V gene sequence: CDR1 GTSNPN, CDR2 SVGIG (reference sequence). The CDR3 is made up of 14 amino acids. Trimming removed 0 bases at V and 4 bases at J, with 12 bases between. Produced via immunoSEQ multiplex PCR; TCRdb's table is partial and in-frame only. The table lists under 450,000 clones, approximately 90% of them singletons. Input material: PBMCs or T cells enriched from blood (not recorded which). V and J are TRBV30 and TRBJ1-1; no firm D call. The clonotype comes from a woman aged 40 to 49 who had been exposed to COVID-19. CDR3 coding DNA: TGTGCCTGGAGTGTACTCAGAGGGTTCACTGAAGCTTTCTTT. Its protein is CAWSVLRGFTEAFF.